This TCR beta chain was profiled in a study of OX40 agonist ivuxolimab in advanced cancers. Overall study findings and caveats: Still undetermined is the antigen specificity of the expanded peripheral T cells. Partial responders dosed at 0.1-3.0 mg/kg displayed clonal expansion ranking among the lowest.

For this clone: What it binds is unknown.

Germline V gene data show CDR1 as MNHEY and CDR2 as SMNVEV (reference sequence). V lost 4 bases and J lost 3, with 10 bases in between. This CDR3 is built from 13 residues. Profiled with immunoSEQ multiplex PCR; TCRdb holds only in-frame clones, not every one. This sample carries about 64,000 clones, roughly 80% of them seen once, and the ten largest clones take around 5%. The chain couples TRBV27 to TRBJ2-7; D is unclear. Sample: CD4+ or CD8+ T cells sorted from blood, taken in a trial of the OX40 agonist ivuxolimab. This TCR was recovered from an adult with an advanced solid tumor such as melanoma, head and neck, liver or kidney cancer. CDR3 bases: TGTGCCAGCAGTTACGCTCAAGACTACGAGCAGTACTTC. This sequence encodes CASSYAQDYEQYF.